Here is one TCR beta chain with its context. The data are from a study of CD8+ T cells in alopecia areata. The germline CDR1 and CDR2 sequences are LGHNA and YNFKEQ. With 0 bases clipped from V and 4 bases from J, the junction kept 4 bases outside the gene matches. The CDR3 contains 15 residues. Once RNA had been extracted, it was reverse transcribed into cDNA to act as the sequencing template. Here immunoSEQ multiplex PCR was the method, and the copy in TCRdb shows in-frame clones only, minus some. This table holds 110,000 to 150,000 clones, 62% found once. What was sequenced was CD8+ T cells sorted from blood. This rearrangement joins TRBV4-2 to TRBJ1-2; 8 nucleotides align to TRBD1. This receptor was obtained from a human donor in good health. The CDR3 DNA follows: TGTGCCAGCAGCCAAGAGGCTGGGACAGGCTATGGCTACACCTTC. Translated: CASSQEAGTGYGYTF.